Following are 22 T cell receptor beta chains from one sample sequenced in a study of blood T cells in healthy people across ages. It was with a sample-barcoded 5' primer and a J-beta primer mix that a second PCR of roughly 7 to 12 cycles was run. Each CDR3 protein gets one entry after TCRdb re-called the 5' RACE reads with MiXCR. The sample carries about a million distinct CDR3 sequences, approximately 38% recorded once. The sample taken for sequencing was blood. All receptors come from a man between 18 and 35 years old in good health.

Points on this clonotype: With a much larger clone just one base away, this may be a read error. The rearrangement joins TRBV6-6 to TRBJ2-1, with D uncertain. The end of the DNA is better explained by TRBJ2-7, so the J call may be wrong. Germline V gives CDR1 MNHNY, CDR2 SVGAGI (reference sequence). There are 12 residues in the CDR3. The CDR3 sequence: CASSYIHNEQYF. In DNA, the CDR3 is TGTGCCAGCAGTTATATACACAATGAGCAGTACTTC.

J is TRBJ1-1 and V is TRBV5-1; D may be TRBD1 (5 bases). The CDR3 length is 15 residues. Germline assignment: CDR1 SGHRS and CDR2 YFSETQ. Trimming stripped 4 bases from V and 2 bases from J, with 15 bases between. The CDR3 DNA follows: TGCGCCAGCAGCCACCGGGACCTACTTAACACTGAAGCTTTCTTT. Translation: CASSHRDLLNTEAFF.

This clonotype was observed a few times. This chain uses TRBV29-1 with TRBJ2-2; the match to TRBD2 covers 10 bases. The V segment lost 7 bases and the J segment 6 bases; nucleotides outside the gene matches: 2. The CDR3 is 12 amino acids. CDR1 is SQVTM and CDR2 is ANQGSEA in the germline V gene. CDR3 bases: TGCAGCGGCAGCGGGGGGGCCGGGGAGCTGTTTTTT. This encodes CSGSGGAGELFF.

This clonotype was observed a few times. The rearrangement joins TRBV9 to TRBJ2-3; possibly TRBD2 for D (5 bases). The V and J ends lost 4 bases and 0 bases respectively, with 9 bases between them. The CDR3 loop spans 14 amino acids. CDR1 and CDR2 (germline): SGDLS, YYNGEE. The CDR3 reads CASSTRTSTDTQYF. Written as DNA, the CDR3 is TGTGCCAGCAGCACCCGGACTAGCACAGATACGCAGTATTTT.

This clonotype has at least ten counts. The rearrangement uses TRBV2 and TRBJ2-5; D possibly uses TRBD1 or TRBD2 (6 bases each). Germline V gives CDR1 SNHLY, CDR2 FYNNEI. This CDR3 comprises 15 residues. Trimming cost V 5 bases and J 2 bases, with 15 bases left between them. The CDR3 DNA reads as TGTGCCAGCAGTAAAAATACAGGGAGGCAAGAGACCCAGTACTTC. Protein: CASSKNTGRQETQYF.

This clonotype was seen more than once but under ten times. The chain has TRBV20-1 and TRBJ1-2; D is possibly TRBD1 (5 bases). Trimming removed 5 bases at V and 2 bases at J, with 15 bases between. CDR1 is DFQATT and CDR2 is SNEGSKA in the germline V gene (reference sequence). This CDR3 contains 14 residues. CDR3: CSAFDQGRNYGYTF. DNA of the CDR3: TGCAGTGCTTTCGATCAGGGAAGAAACTATGGCTACACCTTC.

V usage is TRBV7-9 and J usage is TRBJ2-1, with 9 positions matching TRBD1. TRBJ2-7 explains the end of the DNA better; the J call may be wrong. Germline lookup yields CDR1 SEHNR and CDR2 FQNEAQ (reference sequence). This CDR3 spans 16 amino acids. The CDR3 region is CASSLSLGQGSDEQYF. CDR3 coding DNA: TGTGCCAGCAGCTTAAGTCTGGGACAGGGTAGCGATGAGCAGTACTTC.

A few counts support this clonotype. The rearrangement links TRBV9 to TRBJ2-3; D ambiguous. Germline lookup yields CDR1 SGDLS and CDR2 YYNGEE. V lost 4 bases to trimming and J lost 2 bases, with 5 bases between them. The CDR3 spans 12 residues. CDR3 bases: TGTGCCAGCAGCATCCACACAGATACGCAGTATTTT. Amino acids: CASSIHTDTQYF.

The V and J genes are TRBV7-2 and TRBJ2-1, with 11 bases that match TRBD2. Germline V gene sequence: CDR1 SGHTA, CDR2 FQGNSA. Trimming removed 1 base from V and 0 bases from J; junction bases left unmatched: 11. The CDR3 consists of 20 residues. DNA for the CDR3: TGTGCCAGCAGCTTAGTATCCGCTAGCGGGGGGCTCAGCTCCTACAATGAGCAGTTCTTC. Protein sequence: CASSLVSASGGLSSYNEQFF.

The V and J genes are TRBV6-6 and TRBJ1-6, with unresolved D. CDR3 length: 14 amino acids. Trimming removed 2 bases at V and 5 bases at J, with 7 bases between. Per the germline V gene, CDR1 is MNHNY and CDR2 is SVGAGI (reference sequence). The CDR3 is CASSYAANNSPLHF. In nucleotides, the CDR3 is TGTGCCAGCAGTTACGCAGCGAATAATTCACCCCTCCACTTT.

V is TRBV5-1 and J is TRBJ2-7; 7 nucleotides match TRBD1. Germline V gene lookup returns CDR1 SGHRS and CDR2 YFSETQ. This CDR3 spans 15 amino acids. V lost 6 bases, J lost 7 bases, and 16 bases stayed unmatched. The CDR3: CASNTGTVSYNEQYF. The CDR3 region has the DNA TGCGCCAGCAACACCGGGACAGTCTCCTACAATGAGCAGTACTTC.

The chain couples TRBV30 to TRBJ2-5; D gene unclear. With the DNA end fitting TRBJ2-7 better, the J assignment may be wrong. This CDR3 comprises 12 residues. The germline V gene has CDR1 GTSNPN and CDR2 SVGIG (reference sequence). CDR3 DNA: TGTGCCTGGAGTCGAGAAGTTTACGAGCAGTACTTC. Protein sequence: CAWSREVYEQYF.

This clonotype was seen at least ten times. CDR3 bases: TGCAGTGCTAGAGATCTCGGGACAGCAAGTTCCTACGAGCAGTACTTC. It is translated as CSARDLGTASSYEQYF. The rearrangement joins TRBV20-1 to TRBJ2-7; the match to TRBD1 covers 7 bases. Trimming cost V 0 bases and J 1 base; bases outside gene matches: 9. This CDR3 comprises 16 residues. In germline, CDR1 is DFQATT, CDR2 SNEGSKA (reference sequence).

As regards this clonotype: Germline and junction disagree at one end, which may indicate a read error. The CDR3 DNA sequence: TGTGCCAGCAGTCTAGCGGGGGGCCCCCATAGCTCCTGCGAGCAGTACTTC. Its translation is CASSLAGGPHSSCEQYF. The chain couples TRBV12-3 or TRBV12-4 to TRBJ2-7; 11 bases are a match to TRBD2. CDR3 size: 17 residues.

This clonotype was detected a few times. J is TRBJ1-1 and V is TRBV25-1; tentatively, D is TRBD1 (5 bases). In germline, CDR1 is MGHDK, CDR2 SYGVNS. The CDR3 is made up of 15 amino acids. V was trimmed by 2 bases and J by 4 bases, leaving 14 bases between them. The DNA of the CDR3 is TGTGCCAGCAGTGAAGCCCTCGGGAGGGGCACTGAAGCTTTCTTT. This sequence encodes CASSEALGRGTEAFF.

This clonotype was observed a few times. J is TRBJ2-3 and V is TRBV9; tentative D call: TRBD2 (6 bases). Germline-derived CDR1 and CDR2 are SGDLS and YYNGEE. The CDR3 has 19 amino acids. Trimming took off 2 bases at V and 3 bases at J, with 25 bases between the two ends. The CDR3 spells CASSVLEIPTWEVTDTQYF. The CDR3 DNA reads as TGTGCCAGCAGCGTCTTAGAGATTCCGACGTGGGAGGTAACAGATACGCAGTATTTT.

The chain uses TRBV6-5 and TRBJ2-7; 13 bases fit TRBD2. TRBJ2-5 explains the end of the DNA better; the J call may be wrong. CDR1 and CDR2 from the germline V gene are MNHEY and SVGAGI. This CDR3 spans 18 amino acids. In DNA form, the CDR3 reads TGTGCCAGCAGTTACCCAAAGACTAGCGGGGGGCCCCAAGAGACCCAGTACTTC. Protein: CASSYPKTSGGPQETQYF.

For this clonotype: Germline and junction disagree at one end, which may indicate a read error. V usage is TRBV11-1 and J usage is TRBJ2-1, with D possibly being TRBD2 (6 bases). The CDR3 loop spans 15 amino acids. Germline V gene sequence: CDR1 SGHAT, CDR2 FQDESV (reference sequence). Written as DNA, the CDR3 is TGTGCCAGCAGCTTAGGTGGGGGGTCCTACAATAAGCAGTTCTTC. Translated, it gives CASSLGGGSYNKQFF.

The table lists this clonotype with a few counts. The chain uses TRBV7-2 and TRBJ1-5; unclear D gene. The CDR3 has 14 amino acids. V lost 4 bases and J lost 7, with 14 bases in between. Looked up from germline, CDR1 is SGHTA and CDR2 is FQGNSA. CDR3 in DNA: TGTGCCAGCAGCTCCCAGTTGTTGGGACAGCCCCAGCATTTT. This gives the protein CASSSQLLGQPQHF.

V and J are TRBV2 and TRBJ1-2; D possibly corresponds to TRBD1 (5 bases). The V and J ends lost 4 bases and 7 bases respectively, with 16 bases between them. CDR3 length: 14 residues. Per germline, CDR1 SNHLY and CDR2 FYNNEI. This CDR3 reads CASSVRGERGGYTF. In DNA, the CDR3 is TGTGCCAGCAGTGTACGGGGGGAGCGAGGTGGCTACACCTTC. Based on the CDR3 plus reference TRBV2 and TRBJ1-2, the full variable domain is EPEVTQTPSHQVTQMGQEVILRCVPISNHLYFYWYRQILGQKVEFLVSFYNNEISEKSEIFDDQFSVERPDGSNFTLKIRSTKLEDSAMYFCASSVRGERGGYTFGSGTRLTVV.

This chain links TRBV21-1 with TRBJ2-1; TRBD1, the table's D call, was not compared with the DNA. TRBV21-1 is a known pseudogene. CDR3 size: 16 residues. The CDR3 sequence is CASSKWSPRGRDEQFF. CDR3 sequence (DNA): TGTGCCAGCAGCAAATGGTCACCCCGAGGAAGGGATGAGCAGTTCTTC.

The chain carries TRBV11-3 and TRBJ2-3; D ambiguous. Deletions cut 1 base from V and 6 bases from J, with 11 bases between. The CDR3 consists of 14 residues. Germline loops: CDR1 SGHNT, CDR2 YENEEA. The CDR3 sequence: CASSLVGRWDTQYF. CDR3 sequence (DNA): TGTGCCAGCAGCTTAGTAGGGCGCTGGGATACGCAGTATTTT.